The 7 T cell receptor beta chains below come from one sample, sequenced in a study of cytomegalovirus exposure and HLA in healthy donors. PCR primers comprised 60 Vbeta and 13 Jbeta primers. Profiling relied on immunoSEQ multiplex PCR, and the TCRdb table lists in-frame clones only, not all of them. Of 20,000 to 25,000 clones in the sample, roughly three quarters were seen once. The source material was PBMCs. These receptors all stem from a male donor in good health and CMV-seronegative.

V is TRBV2 and J is TRBJ1-3; the D gene is possibly TRBD1 (5 bases). Germline values: CDR1 SNHLY, CDR2 FYNNEI. This CDR3 spans 15 amino acids. V was pared by 3 bases and J by 2 bases, with 11 bases between. As DNA, the CDR3 is TGTGCCAGCAGTGAGGGGTTCAGGGCTGGAAACACCATATATTTT. As protein: CASSEGFRAGNTIYF.

V and J are TRBV9 and TRBJ2-3; TRBD1 is a possible D gene (5 bases). Germline CDR1 and CDR2: SGDLS and YYNGEE. Between the trimmed V and J ends, which lost 5 bases and 3 bases, there was a span of 10 bases. The CDR3 is made up of 13 amino acids. The CDR3 here is CASRAKGTDTQYF. The CDR3 DNA reads TGTGCCAGCAGAGCTAAGGGGACAGATACGCAGTATTTT.

The chain links TRBV5-1 to TRBJ2-5, with 8 positions matching TRBD2. This CDR3 spans 16 amino acids. The V segment lost 0 bases and the J segment 5 bases; nucleotides outside the gene matches: 9. CDR1 and CDR2 (germline): SGHRS, YFSETQ. DNA of the CDR3: TGCGCCAGCAGCTTGGCCCCGGGGGGGCAAGGGGAGACCCAGTACTTC. Amino acid sequence: CASSLAPGGQGETQYF.

The gene calls are TRBV9 and TRBJ1-4; 9 nucleotides agree with TRBD1. The germline gives CDR1 SGDLS, CDR2 YYNGEE. Losses at the gene ends were 2 bases for V and 3 bases for J; bases not matched to a gene: 8. The CDR3 extends over 17 amino acids. The CDR3 region has the DNA TGTGCCAGCAGCGTTAGAGGACAGGGGTCAGCTAATGAAAAACTGTTTTTT. Its protein product is CASSVRGQGSANEKLFF.

The chain is built from TRBV28 and TRBJ2-5, with D unresolved. The CDR3 runs 14 residues. Trimming took off 3 bases at V and 2 bases at J, with 10 bases between the two ends. Germline V gene data show CDR1 as MDHEN and CDR2 as SYDVKM. Here the CDR3 reads CASSLIGQQETQYF. CDR3 DNA sequence: TGTGCCAGCAGTTTGATTGGCCAGCAAGAGACCCAGTACTTC.

This rearrangement joins TRBV30 to TRBJ2-1, with 8 bases aligning to TRBD2. CDR3 length equals 13 residues. CDR1 GTSNPN and CDR2 SVGIG come from the germline V gene (reference sequence). The J segment lost 9 bases and the V segment lost 2 bases, leaving 6 bases of the junction unmatched. In DNA form, the CDR3 reads TGTGCCTGGAGTCAGGTTAGCGGGACTGAGCAGTTCTTC. Protein sequence: CAWSQVSGTEQFF.

This chain uses TRBV29-1 with TRBJ1-1; tentatively, D is TRBD1 (6 bases). Germline V gene lookup returns CDR1 SQVTM and CDR2 ANQGSEA. V lost 8 bases and J lost 5, with 12 bases in between. The CDR3 length is 11 residues. This CDR3 reads CSIHTGTEAFF. CDR3 coding DNA: TGCAGCATCCACACAGGGACTGAAGCTTTCTTT.